A selection of T cell receptor beta chains follows, all from one sample in a study of blood T cell repertoires in COVID-19. Profiling relied on immunoSEQ multiplex PCR, and the TCRdb table lists in-frame clones only, not all of them. Of more than 95,000 clones listed, roughly 74% were seen once; the top ten hold over 4.5%. The sequencing sample was made of peripheral blood. These TCRs come from a man between 60 and 75 years old with acute or convalescent COVID-19. CDR3s include the opening cysteine and the closing phenylalanine or tryptophan. Fields, in order: clone size, D gene, V gene, J gene, CDR3 protein, CDR3 DNA. A D gene is named only where the DNA matches it firmly. Clone size is shown for a subset of rows, as once, few, many or a class of expanded clone.

few	NA	TRBV21-1	TRBJ2-6	CASSPGLQFPPFSGANVLTF	TGTGCCAGCAGCCCTGGGCTGCAGTTCCCTCCCTTCTCTGGGGCCAACGTCCTGACTTTC
few	TRBD1	TRBV25-1	TRBJ1-2	CASSDEPGGYYGYTF	TGTGCCAGCAGTGATGAGCCAGGGGGCTACTATGGCTACACCTTC
NA	TRBD2	TRBV5-1	TRBJ2-7	CASRSGLAGGSYEQYF	TGCGCCAGCAGGTCAGGACTAGCGGGGGGTTCCTACGAGCAGTACTTC
NA	NA	TRBV5-1	TRBJ1-4	CASSRDSTNEKLFF	TGCGCCAGCAGCCGCGATTCAACTAATGAAAAACTGTTTTTT
few	TRBD1	TRBV10-3	TRBJ2-2	CAISEPGQGREGWELFF	TGTGCCATCAGTGAGCCGGGACAGGGACGTGAAGGTTGGGAGCTGTTTTTT
many	NA	TRBV4-1	TRBJ1-2	CASSQGTYGYTF	TGCGCCAGCAGCCAAGGAACATATGGCTACACCTTC
NA	NA	TRBV5-1	TRBJ1-5	CASSSDQPQHF	TGCGCCAGCAGCTCGGATCAGCCCCAGCATTTT
NA	TRBD2	TRBV30	TRBJ2-3	CAFERGTTDTQYF	TGTGCTTTTGAGCGGGGGACCACAGATACGCAGTATTTT
NA	TRBD1	TRBV7-9	TRBJ1-5	CASSSTGAGQPQHF	TGTGCCAGCAGCTCTACAGGGGCGGGTCAGCCCCAGCATTTT
NA	TRBD1	TRBV4-1	TRBJ1-2	CASSQVGRGDYGYTF	TGCGCCAGCAGCCAAGTTGGCAGGGGGGACTATGGCTACACCTTC
NA	TRBD2	TRBV24-1	TRBJ2-2	CATSDLRLAGGRRELFF	TGTGCCACCAGTGATCTCAGACTAGCGGGAGGGCGACGGGAGCTGTTTTTT
NA	NA	TRBV15	TRBJ1-1	CATSTSRGGRGNTEAFF	TGTGCCACCAGCACGTCACGGGGGGGGCGGGGAAACACTGAAGCTTTCTTT
once	NA	TRBV5-1	TRBJ1-1	CASSPTLDKNTEAFF	TGCGCCAGCAGCCCAACATTGGACAAGAACACTGAAGCTTTCTTT
NA	NA	TRBV30	TRBJ2-5	CAWSRQEVGGETQYF	TGTGCCTGGAGTCGACAGGAGGTGGGCGGGGAGACCCAGTACTTC
NA	TRBD2	TRBV7-8	TRBJ2-7	CASSAWTSGREVF	TGTGCCAGCAGCGCGTGGACTAGCGGGCGAGAGGTCTTC
NA	NA	TRBV3-1/TRBV3-2	TRBJ1-2	CASSQGPDYGYTF	TGTGCCAGCAGCCAGGGGCCAGACTATGGCTACACCTTC
NA	NA	TRBV12-3/TRBV12-4	TRBJ2-1	CASSFGNEQFF	TGTGCCAGCAGTTTCGGCAATGAGCAGTTCTTC
NA	NA	TRBV11-2	TRBJ1-1	CASSSGSDTEAFF	TGTGCCAGCAGCTCCGGGTCGGACACTGAAGCTTTCTTT
NA	TRBD2	TRBV9	TRBJ2-7	CASSVAASGRPPYEQYF	TGTGCCAGCAGCGTAGCTGCCAGCGGGAGACCGCCATACGAGCAGTACTTC
NA	TRBD1	TRBV27	TRBJ2-7	CASSRQGGSYEQYF	TGTGCCAGCAGTCGACAGGGTGGGTCCTACGAGCAGTACTTC
NA	NA	TRBV7-3	TRBJ1-1	CASSLTKMNTEAFF	TGTGCCAGCAGCTTAACTAAAATGAACACTGAAGCTTTCTTT
NA	NA	TRBV3-1/TRBV3-2	TRBJ2-1	CASSLPGVGNYNEQFF	TGTGCCAGCAGCCTCCCGGGGGTAGGGAATTACAATGAGCAGTTCTTC
NA	NA	TRBV30	TRBJ1-4	CAWSTLRQVEKGELFF	TGTGCCTGGAGTACTCTGAGACAGGTAGAGAAAGGGGAACTGTTTTTT
NA	TRBD1	TRBV7-9	TRBJ1-1	CASRGQGGQNTEAFF	TGTGCCAGCAGGGGACAGGGGGGACAGAACACTGAAGCTTTCTTT
NA	NA	TRBV27	TRBJ1-2	CASSAQGPYGYTF	TGTGCCAGCAGCGCGCAGGGCCCCTATGGCTACACCTTC
NA	TRBD1	TRBV24-1	TRBJ2-3	CATSVVQTGGTDTQYF	TGTGCCACCAGTGTAGTACAGACAGGGGGCACAGATACGCAGTATTTT
few	TRBD1	TRBV27	TRBJ1-2	CASSPRTGFNYGYTF	TGTGCCAGCAGTCCCCGGACAGGATTCAACTATGGCTACACCTTC
NA	NA	TRBV11-3	TRBJ1-2	CASSLDRVRGGGYTF	TGTGCCAGCAGCTTAGATCGCGTTCGGGGTGGAGGCTACACCTTC
NA	NA	TRBV27	TRBJ1-1	CATHDRLNTEAFF	TGTGCCACCCACGACAGGTTGAACACTGAAGCTTTCTTT
NA	TRBD2	TRBV7-3	TRBJ2-1	CASSKGLAGAYNEQFF	TGTGCCAGCAGCAAGGGGCTAGCGGGGGCCTACAATGAGCAGTTCTTC
NA	TRBD2	TRBV7-8	TRBJ2-3	CASSLEGGRGTDTQYF	TGTGCCAGCAGCTTAGAGGGCGGGAGAGGCACAGATACGCAGTATTTT
NA	TRBD1	TRBV30	TRBJ1-2	CAWRGGQGAVGGYGYTF	TGTGCCTGGCGAGGGGGTCAGGGGGCAGTAGGAGGCTATGGCTACACCTTC
once	TRBD2	TRBV9	TRBJ2-3	CASSVGSSGGAGDTQYF	TGTGCCAGCAGCGTAGGTTCCAGCGGGGGGGCAGGAGATACGCAGTATTTT